This is a list of T cell receptor beta chains from one sample in a study of blood T cell repertoires in COVID-19. Sequencing was performed with immunoSEQ multiplex PCR; in TCRdb, only in-frame clones are kept and a portion is missing. The repertoire consists of under 350,000 clones, with over 85% occurring once and the leading ten covering around 2.7%. Sequencing used PBMCs or T cells enriched from blood (not recorded which). The receptors were gathered from a man aged 60 to 75 who had recovered from COVID-19. The CDR3 runs from the conserved cysteine through the conserved F or W. D genes are given only for firm matches. Rows give clone size only sometimes, using once, few, many, or a class for an expanded clone.

len	abundance	d_gene	v_gene	j_gene	CDR3nt	CDR3aa
15	.	.	TRBV20-1	TRBJ1-2	TGCAGTGCTAGTTTGGGGCAGGCGCCCTACTATGGCTACACCTTC	CSASLGQAPYYGYTF
17	.	.	TRBV5-8	TRBJ2-2	TGTGCCAGCAGCTTCAAGGGGACGAACTCGGGGGCCGGGGAGCTGTTTTTT	CASSFKGTNSGAGELFF
16	.	.	TRBV7-2	TRBJ1-5	TGTGCCAGCAGCTTAGCCCCGACAGGTAGCAATCAGCCCCAGCATTTT	CASSLAPTGSNQPQHF
13	.	.	TRBV5-1	TRBJ2-7	TGCGCCAGCAGCACCGGACATCACTACGAGCAGTACTTC	CASSTGHHYEQYF
12	.	.	TRBV24-1	TRBJ1-1	TGTGCCACCAGTGAGCCGGGACAAAGAGCTTTCTTT	CATSEPGQRAFF
14	.	.	TRBV6-5	TRBJ1-1	TGTGCCAGCACCCTCACCGTGAGGGACACTGAAGCTTTCTTT	CASTLTVRDTEAFF
12	once	TRBD1	TRBV5-3	TRBJ1-1	TGTGCCAGAAGGCCGGGGACAGGGAGAGCTTTCTTT	CARRPGTGRAFF
15	.	.	TRBV4-1	TRBJ1-1	TGCGCCAGCAGCCAACCCAGCAGGGGCCCCACTGAAGCTTTCTTT	CASSQPSRGPTEAFF
15	.	.	TRBV5-6	TRBJ2-2	TGTGCCAGCAGCTTGGCCGGGACGAACACCGGGGAGCTGTTTTTT	CASSLAGTNTGELFF
19	.	TRBD2	TRBV19	TRBJ2-1	TGTGCCAGTAGTATGAGGATAGCAGGGGTTCTAGCGGGAAGGTATGAGCAGTTCTTC	CASSMRIAGVLAGRYEQFF
13	.	TRBD2	TRBV2	TRBJ2-1	TGTGCCAGTGGGACTAGCGGGGGCTATGAGCAGTTCTTC	CASGTSGGYEQFF
17	once	TRBD1	TRBV4-2	TRBJ2-7	TGTGCCAGCAGCCAAGATCTGGACAGGGGGCTTAGGTACGAGCAGTACTTC	CASSQDLDRGLRYEQYF
14	.	TRBD1	TRBV3-1/TRBV3-2	TRBJ1-2	TGTGCCAGCAGCCAAAACCAGGGGGTGAATGGCTACACCTTC	CASSQNQGVNGYTF
18	once	.	TRBV7-8	TRBJ1-4	TGTGCCAGCAGCCGAAGAACAGGGCGCCAGGCAACTAATGAAAAACTGTTTTTT	CASSRRTGRQATNEKLFF
16	.	TRBD2	TRBV11-1	TRBJ2-1	TGTGCCAGCAGCTCCAGACTTCGGGAGGGAAACAATGAGCAGTTCTTC	CASSSRLREGNNEQFF
13	.	TRBD2	TRBV7-9	TRBJ2-5	TGTGCCAGCAGCGGGACTAGCGGGGAGACCCAGTACTTC	CASSGTSGETQYF
18	.	TRBD1	TRBV4-2	TRBJ1-3	TGTGCCAGCAGCCAAGAGGTGGGGCACAGGGGACCGGGAAACACCATATATTTT	CASSQEVGHRGPGNTIYF
13	.	.	TRBV6-5	TRBJ2-5	TGTGCCAGCAGTCAGCTAGCATTCGAGACCCAGTACTTC	CASSQLAFETQYF
12	.	TRBD1	TRBV25-1	TRBJ1-2	TGTGCCAGCAAGGGACAGCCTTATGGCTACACCTTC	CASKGQPYGYTF
16	.	.	TRBV27	TRBJ2-7	TGTGCCAGCAGTTTTGCGGGGACGCAGGGCCGTTACGAGCAGTACTTC	CASSFAGTQGRYEQYF
16	once	TRBD2	TRBV7-9	TRBJ2-1	TGTGCCAGCAGCACGCGACTAGCGGGAGGAAGCAATGAGCAGTTCTTC	CASSTRLAGGSNEQFF
11	.	.	TRBV29-1	TRBJ1-2	TGCAGCGTTGACAGGGACTATGGCTACACCTTC	CSVDRDYGYTF
15	few	.	TRBV19	TRBJ1-2	TGTGCCAGTAGTATATTGCCCCAACCGGACTATGGCTACACCTTC	CASSILPQPDYGYTF
11	.	.	TRBV19	TRBJ2-1	TGTGCCAGTAAGACAAACAGGGCGCAGTTCTTC	CASKTNRAQFF
16	.	TRBD1	TRBV7-8	TRBJ1-5	TGTGCCAGCAGCTTGTCCGGGACAGGGGGCTTTCAGCCCCAGCATTTT	CASSLSGTGGFQPQHF
15	.	TRBD1	TRBV5-4	TRBJ2-7	TGTGCCAGCAGCTCACAATTTGGACAGGAAGACGAGCAGTACTTC	CASSSQFGQEDEQYF
15	.	TRBD1	TRBV9	TRBJ1-5	TGTGCCAGCAGCGTAGGACAGGGTGGTTATCAGCCCCAGCATTTT	CASSVGQGGYQPQHF
15	.	.	TRBV30	TRBJ2-5	TGTGCCTGGAAAGGGGCGGACAGCCACCAAGAGACCCAGTACTTC	CAWKGADSHQETQYF
13	.	TRBD1	TRBV2	TRBJ1-1	TGTGCCAGCACTAGACAGGGGGGGACTGAAGCTTTCTTT	CASTRQGGTEAFF
15	.	TRBD1	TRBV11-2	TRBJ1-2	TGTGCCAGCAGCTTAGGCCTGGGCAGGGGGAATGGCTACACCTTC	CASSLGLGRGNGYTF
14	.	.	TRBV27	TRBJ2-2	TGTGCCAGCAGTCGCAACTGGAACACCGGGGAGCTGTTTTTT	CASSRNWNTGELFF
15	.	TRBD1	TRBV27	TRBJ1-6	TGTGCCAGCAGCCTCAGGGGGCCCCAGGGTTCACCCCTCCACTTT	CASSLRGPQGSPLHF
13	.	TRBD1	TRBV7-6	TRBJ2-7	TGTGCCAGCAACTCCGGGACAGGGAAGGAGCAGTACTTC	CASNSGTGKEQYF
17	few	.	TRBV5-6	TRBJ1-1	TGTGCCAGCAGCCCACTCTTGCGGCAAAGCCCCGGGACTGAAGCTTTCTTT	CASSPLLRQSPGTEAFF
15	.	TRBD2	TRBV9	TRBJ2-7	TGTGCCAGCAGCGTAGGGACTAGCGGGAGCTACGAGCAGTACTTC	CASSVGTSGSYEQYF
12	once	TRBD2	TRBV12-3/TRBV12-4	TRBJ2-7	TGTGCCAGCCTCGGGGGGGGGATCGAGCAGTACTTC	CASLGGGIEQYF
14	.	.	TRBV27	TRBJ1-6	TGTGCCAGCAGTTTCGGTGGCGGGAATTCACCCCTCCACTTT	CASSFGGGNSPLHF
14	.	.	TRBV27	TRBJ2-1	TGTGCCAGCAGTGTGAAGGGGGCGGGGAATGAGCAGTTCTTC	CASSVKGAGNEQFF
17	.	TRBD1	TRBV18	TRBJ1-1	TGTGCCAGCTCACCACTGGCTGTCGGACAGGGGCACACTGAAGCTTTCTTT	CASSPLAVGQGHTEAFF
15	.	TRBD2	TRBV30	TRBJ2-5	TGTGCCTGGAGCCAGAGCGGGGGGGCATTAGAGACCCAGTACTTC	CAWSQSGGALETQYF
14	.	.	TRBV5-4	TRBJ2-7	TGTGCCAGCAGCCCTGGGCCCCCCTCCTACGAGCAGTACTTC	CASSPGPPSYEQYF
15	.	TRBD2	TRBV29-1	TRBJ2-1	TGCAGCGTTCAGCCTAGCGGGAGAACCTACAATGAGCAGTTCTTC	CSVQPSGRTYNEQFF
15	.	TRBD1	TRBV3-1/TRBV3-2	TRBJ1-4	TGTGCCAGCAGCCCCCGGACAGGGGCACATGAAAAACTGTTTTTT	CASSPRTGAHEKLFF
14	.	.	TRBV9	TRBJ1-6	TGTGCCAGCAGCGTAGCCGGAGAGAATTCACCCCTCCACTTT	CASSVAGENSPLHF
14	.	.	TRBV27	TRBJ1-1	TGTGCCAGCAGTTTCGGAGGTGCATTCACTGAAGCTTTCTTT	CASSFGGAFTEAFF
16	.	TRBD1	TRBV4-3	TRBJ1-1	TGCGCCAGCAGCCAAGGGACAGGGGCTTCGGTCACTGAAGCTTTCTTT	CASSQGTGASVTEAFF
17	.	TRBD1	TRBV5-1	TRBJ1-1	TGCGCCAGCAGCTACTCGACAGGGGAAGTTTCGTTAACTGAAGCTTTCTTT	CASSYSTGEVSLTEAFF
16	once	.	TRBV7-9	TRBJ2-7	TGTGCCAGCAGCTTATTCTCGGGAGTAAGGCCCTACGAGCAGTACTTC	CASSLFSGVRPYEQYF
15	.	TRBD2	TRBV9	TRBJ2-1	TGTGCCAGCAGCGCACTAGCGGGTCTATACAATGAGCAGTTCTTC	CASSALAGLYNEQFF
12	.	.	TRBV3-1/TRBV3-2	TRBJ2-5	TGTGCCAGCAGCCAAGTGGCAGAGACCCAGTACTTC	CASSQVAETQYF
16	.	TRBD2	TRBV7-9	TRBJ2-1	TGTGCCAGCAGCTTAGGCGGCGGGGGATTCGACAATGAGCAGTTCTTC	CASSLGGGGFDNEQFF
14	.	TRBD1	TRBV19	TRBJ2-7	TGTGCCAGTAGTATCCGGGACAGGGTCTACGAGCAGTACTTC	CASSIRDRVYEQYF
13	.	.	TRBV27	TRBJ1-2	TGTGCCAGCAGTCTGGGTGGGGCAGGAGGCTACACCTTC	CASSLGGAGGYTF